These 19 T cell receptor beta chains share one sample of origin, sequenced in a study of shared clonotypes between healthy human individuals. Data came from immunoSEQ multiplex PCR; TCRdb stores just in-frame clones and leaves some out. The sample gives around 1.6 million clones, approximately 98% of which show up once; about 0.42% is in the top ten. Sequenced input: naive CD4+ T cells sorted from blood. The sample's subset: CD45RA+ positively selected. These receptors originate from a man aged 25 to 40 in good health.

This clone was recorded only once. This chain uses TRBV2 with TRBJ1-1, with 9 positions matching TRBD1. V was clipped by 0 bases and J by 11 bases; unmatched bases: 4. This CDR3 has 13 residues. CDR1 and CDR2 (germline): SNHLY, FYNNEI. The CDR3 here is CASSEARTGAAFF. CDR3 DNA sequence: TGTGCCAGCAGTGAAGCGAGGACAGGGGCCGCTTTCTTT.

The chain is built from TRBV28 and TRBJ2-1; D not resolved. Per germline, CDR1 MDHEN and CDR2 SYDVKM. This CDR3 region has 15 residues. With 7 bases removed from V and 0 bases from J, the gap between germline ends came to 13 bases. The chain's CDR3 is CASINSPSSYNEQFF. The CDR3 region has the DNA TGTGCCAGCATTAATAGCCCAAGCTCCTACAATGAGCAGTTCTTC.

The CDR3 sequence: CASSVGRSYGYTF. The CDR3 DNA reads TGTGCCAGCAGTGTGGGACGGTCTTATGGCTACACCTTC. The chain is built from TRBV25-1 and TRBJ1-2, with a tentative D call TRBD1 (5 bases). Germline CDR1 and CDR2: MGHDK and SYGVNS. The V end was cut by 4 bases, the J end by 5 bases, with 11 bases between. This CDR3 contains 13 residues.

This clone was observed a single time. The chain uses TRBV9 and TRBJ2-7; D unresolved. Trimming left V 4 bases short and J 7 bases short, with 18 bases between. The CDR3 runs 14 residues. The V gene's germline CDR1 is SGDLS and CDR2 YYNGEE. CDR3 DNA: TGTGCCAGCAGCCGCGACATAACCCAAAGAGAGCAGTACTTC. This translates into CASSRDITQREQYF.

This clone appeared a single time. J is TRBJ1-4 and V is TRBV6-5; no reliable D call. The CDR3 length is 12 residues. Germline V gene data show CDR1 as MNHEY and CDR2 as SVGAGI. V dropped 8 bases and J dropped 8 bases, with 12 bases sitting between them. The CDR3 loop reads CASSAPSEKLFF. DNA for the CDR3: TGTGCCAGCTCTGCCCCTTCGGAAAAACTGTTTTTT.

Only a few counts were recorded for this clone. This chain connects TRBV5-6 to TRBJ1-2; unclear D gene. V shed 0 bases and J shed 6 bases, with 18 bases lying between them. Germline loops: CDR1 SGHDT, CDR2 YYEEEE. This CDR3 comprises 16 residues. The DNA of the CDR3 is TGTGCCAGCAGCTTGGGAGGGATGGGCGGACCAGATGGCTACACCTTC. Encoded protein: CASSLGGMGGPDGYTF.

The J gene is TRBJ1-2, the V gene TRBV7-2; D not resolved. The CDR3 has 12 amino acids. Trimming removed 1 base from V and 3 bases from J, with 3 bases in between. CDR1 is SGHTA and CDR2 is FQGNSA in the germline V gene. Written as DNA, the CDR3 is TGTGCCAGCAGCTTAGGGCACTATGGCTACACCTTC. This sequence encodes CASSLGHYGYTF.

The rearrangement links TRBV25-1 to TRBJ2-5; D gene unclear. CDR1 and CDR2 (germline): MGHDK, SYGVNS. Trimming left V 5 bases short and J 5 bases short, with 9 bases between. The CDR3 has 12 residues. In DNA form, the CDR3 reads TGTGCCAGCAGTCCAACGCCGGAGACCCAGTACTTC. As protein: CASSPTPETQYF.

For the CDR3, the DNA is TGCGCCAGCAGCTTGGCCCCGGGACAGCCGCTACAAGAGACCCAGTACTTC. Protein: CASSLAPGQPLQETQYF. The chain has TRBV5-1 and TRBJ2-5; the match to TRBD1 covers 7 bases. CDR1 and CDR2 (germline): SGHRS, YFSETQ. This CDR3 is built from 17 residues. Trimming removed 0 bases from V and 2 bases from J; junction bases left unmatched: 10.

J is TRBJ2-5 and V is TRBV29-1, with 8 bases aligning to TRBD2. Per germline, CDR1 SQVTM and CDR2 ANQGSEA. V was pared by 4 bases and J by 5 bases, with 15 bases of the junction left unmatched. CDR3 length: 16 residues. The CDR3 DNA reads as TGCAGCGTTGCTCCGACAGCGGGAGTGGGGGGGGAGACCCAGTACTTC. Its protein is CSVAPTAGVGGETQYF.

The table lists this clone with a count of one. The V and J genes are TRBV4-1 and TRBJ1-2; D is unresolved. Trimming removed 0 bases from V and 8 bases from J, with 13 bases in between. The CDR3 covers 14 residues. CDR1 and CDR2 (germline): MGHRA, YSYEKL. The CDR3 DNA reads TGCGCCAGCAGCCAAGATACCCAGATCGGCGGCTACACCTTC. Amino acids: CASSQDTQIGGYTF.

The chain uses TRBV27 and TRBJ2-1; weak D call: TRBD2 (6 bases). With 5 bases removed from V and 0 bases from J, the gap between germline ends came to 11 bases. CDR1 MNHEY and CDR2 SMNVEV come from the germline V gene (reference sequence). CDR3 length equals 15 residues. The CDR3 DNA reads as TGTGCCAGCAGTCTCCGGGACTCCTCCTACAATGAGCAGTTCTTC. This codes for CASSLRDSSYNEQFF.

The chain couples TRBV12-2 to TRBJ2-7; TRBD2 reflects the table's D call only, with no check against the DNA. TRBV12-2 is reported as a pseudogene. The CDR3 has 18 residues. Here the CDR3 DNA reads TGTGCAAGTCGCTTAAGATATTGGGGTCACCGGGAGGACTACGAGCAGTACTTC. Its protein product is CASRLRYWGHREDYEQYF.

The gene calls are TRBV2 and TRBJ2-7; D may match TRBD1 or TRBD2 (6 bases each). Trimming took off 7 bases at V and 5 bases at J, with 15 bases between the two ends. Germline-derived CDR1 and CDR2 are SNHLY and FYNNEI. The CDR3 length is 13 residues. The CDR3 region has the DNA TGTGCCAGCAACCCGCGGAGGGGGGACGAGCAGTACTTC. As protein: CASNPRRGDEQYF.

Here the CDR3 reads CASSSFRGQGSYEQYF. DNA for the CDR3: TGTGCCAGCAGTTCGTTCCGGGGACAGGGGTCCTACGAGCAGTACTTC. The V call is TRBV6-5, the J call TRBJ2-7; 10 bases align to TRBD1. The germline V gene encodes CDR1 MNHEY and CDR2 SVGAGI. The V and J ends lost 4 bases and 1 base, in that order; junction bases with no gene match: 7. CDR3 length: 16 residues.

The chain links TRBV18 to TRBJ2-1, with D maybe TRBD2 (6 bases). This CDR3 has 15 amino acids. Germline V CDR1 and CDR2: KGHSH, LQKENI. Trimming shortened V by 4 bases and J by 2 bases, and 12 bases separated the two germline ends. CDR3 amino acids: CASSRSGNAYNEQFF. Written as DNA, the CDR3 is TGTGCCAGCTCACGTAGCGGAAATGCCTACAATGAGCAGTTCTTC.

Details on this clone: Other DNA variants within this sample encode the same CDR3. The chain carries TRBV7-9 and TRBJ2-5; D is ambiguous. The CDR3 is 12 amino acids. Germline values: CDR1 SEHNR, CDR2 FQNEAQ (reference sequence). V shed 1 base and J shed 2 bases, with 2 bases lying between them. For the CDR3, the DNA is TGTGCCAGCAGCTTAGGTCAAGAGACCCAGTACTTC. It encodes CASSLGQETQYF.

The rearrangement uses TRBV7-9 and TRBJ2-7, with TRBD2 matching over 9 bases. Germline V lookup: CDR1 SEHNR, CDR2 FQNEAQ (reference sequence). CDR3 length: 14 residues. After removal of 0 bases from V and 6 bases from J, the junction contained 3 bases not matched to a gene. The CDR3 sequence is CASSLASGRIEQYF. The DNA for the CDR3 is TGTGCCAGCAGCTTAGCAAGCGGGAGGATCGAGCAGTACTTC.

The V and J genes are TRBV30 and TRBJ2-5; D might be TRBD2 (6 bases). The CDR3 length is 13 residues. V was clipped by 2 bases and J by 2 bases, with 9 bases between them. Germline CDR1 GTSNPN, CDR2 SVGIG (reference sequence). The CDR3 DNA is TGTGCCTGGAGTATCGGGACTCAAGAGACCCAGTACTTC. It codes for CAWSIGTQETQYF.